The source of this TCR beta chain is a study of cytomegalovirus exposure and HLA in healthy donors. Study-wide points: For most subjects, TCR beta sequences were reported to predict HLA-A and HLA-B alleles with accuracy.

Points on this clone: No antigen is known for it.

Trimming cost V 1 base and J 0 bases; bases outside gene matches: 1. CDR1 and CDR2 (germline): SEHNR, FQNEAQ (reference sequence). The CDR3 is 15 residues long. It was with 60 Vbeta and 13 Jbeta primers that the PCR ran. TCRdb keeps only in-frame clones here, not all; method: immunoSEQ multiplex PCR. Its listing shows some 75,000 clones. The sample consisted of PBMCs. The clonotype was recovered from a man aged 35 to 55 in good health and CMV-seronegative. The gene calls are TRBV7-9 and TRBJ2-3, with TRBD1 matching 7 bases. CDR3 DNA sequence: TGTGCCAGCAGCTTAGTACAGGGGAGCACAGATACGCAGTATTTT. This encodes CASSLVQGSTDTQYF.